Below are 10 T cell receptor beta chains sequenced from a single sample in a study of beta chain features in type 1 diabetes. Every isolated RNA sample was fully reverse transcribed, so sequencing captured expressed TCRB transcripts. Generated by immunoSEQ multiplex PCR, the TCRdb table keeps only in-frame clones and is missing some. The table shows about 270,000 clones, with over 11% occurring only once. Study outcomes and limitations: Shorter TCRB CDR3s, moderately but significantly so, marked every one of the four CD4+ subsets in Type 1 diabetes patients.

These receptors are not linked to any known antigen. Sequenced material: naive CD4+ T cells from blood. The receptors come from a man under 40 with type 1 diabetes.

This chain links TRBV7-9 with TRBJ1-3, with D unresolved. Per germline, CDR1 SEHNR and CDR2 FQNEAQ (reference sequence). There are 15 residues in the CDR3. V shed 1 base and J shed 2 bases, with 9 bases lying between them. CDR3 nucleotides: TGTGCCAGCAGCTTAGGGGCGGGCGCTGGAAACACCATATATTTT. Protein product: CASSLGAGAGNTIYF.

The chain joins TRBV28 to TRBJ2-7; 8 nucleotides line up with TRBD2. Germline V CDR1 and CDR2: MDHEN, SYDVKM. Trimming cost V 7 bases and J 6 bases; bases outside gene matches: 11. CDR3 size: 14 residues. The CDR3 DNA sequence: TGTGCCAGCACCCCCTCCGGGACTAGAACCGAGCAGTACTTC. Its protein is CASTPSGTRTEQYF.

This clone was detected only a few times. The DNA of the CDR3 is TGTGCCAGCGGAGTGTTGACAGGGGGCTCCTACGAGCAGTACTTC. Its protein is CASGVLTGGSYEQYF. This rearrangement joins TRBV28 to TRBJ2-7; 9 nucleotides align to TRBD1. The CDR3 contains 15 residues. J gave up 0 bases and V 8 bases, and 8 bases lay outside the gene matches. CDR1 is MDHEN, CDR2 SYDVKM, per germline.

The chain has TRBV5-1 and TRBJ2-1; 14 bases agree with TRBD2. Germline trimming cut 3 bases from V and 7 bases from J; bases unmatched to any gene: 9. In germline, CDR1 is SGHRS, CDR2 YFSETQ. This CDR3 comprises 17 residues. This chain's CDR3 is CASSSGPGTSGSNEQFF. CDR3 DNA: TGCGCCAGCAGCTCAGGGCCCGGGACTAGCGGGAGTAATGAGCAGTTCTTC.

V gene TRBV15 combines with J gene TRBJ2-1; D gene unclear. In germline, CDR1 is LNHNV, CDR2 YYDKDF (reference sequence). Trimming pared 1 base from V and 2 bases from J, leaving 15 bases between. This CDR3 is 17 amino acids long. The CDR3 nucleotides are TGTGCCACCAGCAGAGGCGGAGCTCATGTGGCCTACAATGAGCAGTTCTTC. It translates to CATSRGGAHVAYNEQFF.

This sequence joins TRBV6-1 and TRBJ2-3, with TRBD2 matching over 10 bases. Losses at the gene ends were 6 bases for V and 3 bases for J; bases not matched to a gene: 3. The CDR3 is made up of 14 amino acids. Germline V gene data show CDR1 as MNHNS and CDR2 as SASEGT. CDR3 sequence: CASSTLAGTDTQYF. CDR3 DNA: TGTGCCAGCAGCACACTAGCGGGAACAGATACGCAGTATTTT.

V gene TRBV15 combines with J gene TRBJ1-1; D perhaps matches TRBD1 (6 bases). The CDR3 runs to 13 residues. V gave up 2 bases and J gave up 6 bases, with 10 bases separating them. From germline, CDR1 is LNHNV and CDR2 YYDKDF (reference sequence). The CDR3 DNA reads TGTGCCACCAGCAGAACAGGACAGTCTGAAGCTTTCTTT. It codes for CATSRTGQSEAFF.

A few counts support this clone. The chain recombines TRBV29-1 with TRBJ2-3; D is ambiguous. Germline values: CDR1 SQVTM, CDR2 ANQGSEA. The CDR3 has 12 amino acids. Trimming cost V 7 bases and J 8 bases, with 16 bases left between them. The chain's CDR3 is CSGGEGLGTQYF. The CDR3 DNA reads TGCAGCGGCGGAGAAGGATTGGGTACGCAGTATTTT.

This clone was counted a few times. This sequence joins TRBV5-1 and TRBJ2-5, with 14 bases identical to TRBD2. With 4 bases clipped from V and 9 bases from J, the junction kept 11 bases outside the gene matches. Germline assignment: CDR1 SGHRS and CDR2 YFSETQ. The CDR3 sequence is 16 residues long. In DNA, the CDR3 is TGCGCCAGCAGCACCGGACTAGCGGGAGGTTATGAGGCCCAGTACTTC. This encodes CASSTGLAGGYEAQYF.

This clone came up a few times. The rearrangement uses TRBV5-1 and TRBJ2-7; D is possibly TRBD1 (5 bases). This CDR3 comprises 12 residues. Per germline, CDR1 SGHRS and CDR2 YFSETQ. V was shortened by 2 bases and J by 5 bases, with 8 bases between the two germline ends. The CDR3 region has the DNA TGCGCCAGCAGCTTATCAGGGAACGAGCAGTACTTC. Amino acids: CASSLSGNEQYF.